The rows below give T cell receptor beta chains drawn from one sample of a study of beta chain features in type 1 diabetes. The protocol was immunoSEQ multiplex PCR, while the TCRdb copy is restricted to in-frame clones and leaves out a portion. The repertoire holds 120,000 to 150,000 clones, with about 9.4% as singletons. Material: naive CD4+ T cells from blood. Source of these receptors: a man aged 18 to 29 in good health. Each CDR3 is given with its conserved first and last residue. A D gene is named only where the DNA matches it firmly. Not all rows give a size; the values are once, few, many and, for expanded clones, a class.

TRBJ2-3 | TRBV9 | TRBD1 | few | CASSPRTGGSDTQYF | TGTGCCAGCAGCCCCCGGACAGGGGGCTCTGATACGCAGTATTTT
TRBJ1-5 | TRBV11-2 | TRBD1 | . | CASSLETGFHQPQHF | TGTGCCAGCAGCTTAGAGACAGGGTTCCATCAGCCCCAGCATTTT
TRBJ2-5 | TRBV5-1 | TRBD1 | few | CASSLVSGGEETQYF | TGCGCCAGCAGCTTGGTTTCAGGGGGCGAAGAGACCCAGTACTTC
TRBJ2-3 | TRBV9 | TRBD2 | . | CASSSPRGGRVTDTQYF | TGTGCCAGCAGCTCACCTCGGGGGGGCCGGGTCACAGATACGCAGTATTTT
TRBJ1-4 | TRBV6-1 | TRBD1 | few | CASKAGQAEKLFF | TGTGCCAGCAAGGCGGGACAGGCTGAAAAACTGTTTTTT
TRBJ1-2 | TRBV30 | . | . | CAWNAEGFGYGYTF | TGTGCCTGGAATGCGGAGGGGTTCGGCTATGGCTACACCTTC
TRBJ2-5 | TRBV4-2 | . | many | CASSLYRDTQETQYF | TGTGCCAGCAGCCTTTACCGGGACACTCAAGAGACCCAGTACTTC
TRBJ2-4 | TRBV29-1 | TRBD1 | many | CSGGTGENIQYF | TGCAGCGGCGGGACAGGGGAGAACATTCAGTACTTC
TRBJ1-3 | TRBV30 | . | . | CAWSVRGGPGNTIYF | TGTGCCTGGAGTGTACGGGGAGGGCCTGGAAACACCATATATTTT
TRBJ2-2 | TRBV7-2 | TRBD1 | . | CASSPTGQGFTGELFF | TGTGCCAGCAGCCCCACCGGACAGGGGTTCACCGGGGAGCTGTTTTTT
TRBJ2-3 | TRBV10-3 | . | few | CAISEWGDDTDTQYF | TGTGCCATCAGTGAGTGGGGGGACGACACAGATACGCAGTATTTT
TRBJ2-1 | TRBV6-1 | . | few | CASGGAPYNEQFF | TGTGCCAGCGGGGGGGCCCCCTACAATGAGCAGTTCTTC
TRBJ2-1 | TRBV11-3 | . | . | CASSLRRATWDEQFF | TGTGCCAGCAGCTTGCGCAGAGCGACCTGGGATGAGCAGTTCTTC
TRBJ2-3 | TRBV11-2 | TRBD2 | few | CASTFTGGPRDTQYF | TGTGCCAGCACCTTTACGGGGGGGCCGAGAGATACGCAGTATTTT